These 9 T cell receptor beta chains were sequenced from one sample in a study of T-cell reconstitution after alpha-beta-depleted transplantation in children. TCRbeta library construction was performed incorporating unique molecular identifiers. Each CDR3 protein is one row after TCRdb ran MiXCR on the PCR reads. Here the sample spans hundreds of thousands of distinct CDR3 sequences, 10% to 15% being singletons. The material sequenced was PBMCs, mostly from graft donor cells, taken 360 days after TCRalphabeta/CD19-depleted stem cell transplant. The receptor source for this set is a male patient between 10 and 17 years old who had a stem cell transplant for acute myeloid leukemia, so the T cells may come from the graft donor.

This clonotype was counted at least ten times. V usage is TRBV7-9 and J usage is TRBJ2-7; 7 nucleotides line up with TRBD2. Losses at the gene ends were 5 bases for V and 3 bases for J; bases not matched to a gene: 4. The germline V gene has CDR1 SEHNR and CDR2 FQNEAQ (reference sequence). This CDR3 contains 13 residues. The CDR3 DNA follows: TGTGCCAGCAGCCGGGGGGAGCTCTACGAGCAGTACTTC. It codes for CASSRGELYEQYF. The whole variable domain, filled in from reference TRBV7-9 and TRBJ2-7, reads DTGVSQNPRHKITKRGQNVTFRCDPISEHNRLYWYRQTLGQGPEFLTYFQNEAQLEKSRLLSDRFSAERPKGSFSTLEIQRTEQGDSAMYLCASSRGELYEQYFGPGTRLTVT.

This clonotype has just a few counts. The chain joins TRBV10-3 to TRBJ2-1, with a tentative D call TRBD2 (6 bases). V shed 9 bases and J shed 4 bases, with 10 bases lying between them. Germline V CDR1 and CDR2: ENHRY, SYGVKD. The CDR3 is made up of 12 amino acids. CDR3 in amino acids: CAMRTTYNEQFF. In nucleotides, the CDR3 is TGTGCCATGCGGACTACTTACAATGAGCAGTTCTTC.

This clonotype was found a few times. The chain carries TRBV29-1 and TRBJ2-1; 7 bases agree with TRBD2. Trimming cost V 6 bases and J 6 bases; bases outside gene matches: 11. Germline CDR1 is SQVTM and CDR2 is ANQGSEA. The CDR3 sequence is 14 residues long. CDR3 coding DNA: TGCAGCGTAAAGCGGGACGAGGTCTCCAATGAGCAGTTCTTC. It codes for CSVKRDEVSNEQFF.

This sequence joins TRBV3-1 and TRBJ2-1; 11 positions agree with TRBD2. The germline V gene has CDR1 LGHDT and CDR2 YNNKEL (reference sequence). The J segment lost 5 bases and the V segment lost 3 bases, leaving 9 bases of the junction unmatched. This CDR3 has 17 amino acids. This chain's CDR3 is CASSQGPGLAANNEQFF. The CDR3 nucleotides are TGTGCCAGCAGCCAGGGGCCGGGACTAGCGGCGAACAATGAGCAGTTCTTC.

The chain employs TRBV5-6 and TRBJ2-1, with a possible D match to TRBD2 (5 bases). The CDR3 spans 17 residues. The germline V gene has CDR1 SGHDT and CDR2 YYEEEE. Trimming took off 2 bases at V and 6 bases at J, with 21 bases between the two ends. The CDR3 loop is CASSLLDFSLLSNEQFF. CDR3 nucleotides: TGTGCCAGCAGCTTACTAGATTTTAGTTTGTTGTCCAATGAGCAGTTCTTC.

The table lists this clonotype with a few counts. The genes are TRBV12-3 or TRBV12-4 and TRBJ1-1, with TRBD1 identical over 9 bases. The V and J ends lost 3 bases and 4 bases, in that order; junction bases with no gene match: 21. The CDR3 spans 20 residues. The CDR3 sequence is CASSFPLKRLSAQGATEAFF. The DNA of the CDR3 is TGTGCCAGCAGTTTTCCTTTAAAGAGGCTGTCTGCACAGGGGGCCACTGAAGCTTTCTTT.

The count of this clonotype is one. The chain has TRBV12-3 or TRBV12-4 and TRBJ1-2; D unclear. The CDR3 loop spans 14 amino acids. V was shortened by 6 bases and J by 1 base, with 12 bases between the two germline ends. Here the CDR3 reads CASSPGVVNYGYTF. The CDR3 DNA is TGTGCCAGCAGCCCCGGGGTGGTTAACTATGGCTACACCTTC.

This clonotype has just a few counts. The chain has TRBV29-1 and TRBJ2-5; D remains ambiguous. The CDR3 consists of 12 residues. Germline V gene sequence: CDR1 SQVTM, CDR2 ANQGSEA. Trimming removed 5 bases at V and 5 bases at J, with 12 bases between. CDR3 in amino acids: CSVSFEGETQYF. The CDR3, as DNA: TGCAGCGTTTCCTTCGAAGGGGAGACCCAGTACTTC. Using reference TRBV29-1 and TRBJ2-5 for the parts outside the CDR3, the full variable domain is SAVISQKPSRDICQRGTSLTIQCQVDSQVTMMFWYRQQPGQSLTLIATANQGSEATYESGFVIDKFPISRPNLTFSTLTVSNMSPEDSSIYLCSVSFEGETQYFGPGTRLLVL.

This clonotype was picked up many times. J is TRBJ1-1 and V is TRBV12-3 or TRBV12-4, with TRBD1 identical over 11 bases. The CDR3 sequence is 13 residues long. V was pared by 6 bases and J by 6 bases, with 3 bases of the junction left unmatched. In nucleotides, the CDR3 is TGTGCCAGCAGGGACAGGGGGCAGGCTGAAGCTTTCTTT. Translated: CASRDRGQAEAFF.